This is a list of T cell receptor beta chains from one sample in a study of shared clonotypes between healthy human individuals. Using immunoSEQ multiplex PCR, the repertoire was profiled, and TCRdb retains in-frame clones only, with some absent. This sample has about 2.1 million clones, with approximately 94% found just once. Specimen: naive CD8+ T cells from PBMCs. These receptors were obtained from a young man in good health. Some clones in this sample may be carry-over from other donors' samples. CDR3s include the opening cysteine and the closing phenylalanine or tryptophan. D genes are given only for firm matches. Size is omitted from some rows. Given values are once, few, many or a class for expanded clones.

size: NA; D: NA; J: TRBJ2-5; V: TRBV6-6; CDR3: CASSYSWEGAMETQYF; DNA: TGTGCCAGCAGTTACTCGTGGGAGGGGGCGATGGAGACCCAGTACTTC
size: NA; D: TRBD2; J: TRBJ2-7; V: TRBV25-1; CDR3: CASSAGLAVVTYEQYF; DNA: TGTGCCAGCAGTGCTGGACTAGCAGTGGTAACCTACGAGCAGTACTTC
size: NA; D: NA; J: TRBJ2-7; V: TRBV7-9; CDR3: CASSQRPYEQYF; DNA: TGTGCCAGCAGCCAACGGCCCTACGAGCAGTACTTC
size: NA; D: NA; J: TRBJ2-5; V: TRBV30; CDR3: CAWSSGYQGETQYF; DNA: TGTGCCTGGAGCTCAGGGTACCAAGGGGAGACCCAGTACTTC
size: NA; D: NA; J: TRBJ2-1; V: TRBV5-6; CDR3: CASSLTNEQFF; DNA: TGTGCCAGCAGCTTGACCAATGAGCAGTTCTTC
size: NA; D: NA; J: TRBJ2-2; V: TRBV9; CDR3: CASKTNTGELFF; DNA: TGTGCCAGCAAAACGAACACCGGGGAGCTGTTTTTT
size: NA; D: NA; J: TRBJ1-5; V: TRBV27; CDR3: CASSFGVHQPQHF; DNA: TGTGCCAGCAGTTTCGGGGTCCATCAGCCCCAGCATTTT
size: NA; D: NA; J: TRBJ2-5; V: TRBV2; CDR3: CASSSRYLQETQYF; DNA: TGTGCCAGCAGTTCCCGCTACCTCCAAGAGACCCAGTACTTC
size: NA; D: NA; J: TRBJ2-7; V: TRBV25-1; CDR3: CASSDNYEQYF; DNA: TGTGCCAGCAGTGACAACTACGAGCAGTACTTC
size: NA; D: NA; J: TRBJ2-5; V: TRBV27; CDR3: CASSSDLYQETQYF; DNA: TGTGCCAGCAGTTCGGACCTGTACCAAGAGACCCAGTACTTC
size: NA; D: TRBD1; J: TRBJ1-1; V: TRBV7-9; CDR3: CASSLGRTGEAFF; DNA: TGTGCCAGCAGCTTAGGGAGGACAGGGGAAGCTTTCTTT
size: NA; D: NA; J: TRBJ2-3; V: TRBV13; CDR3: CASGRMGRNWTDTQYF; DNA: TGTGCCAGCGGTAGAATGGGGCGGAATTGGACAGATACGCAGTATTTT
size: NA; D: NA; J: TRBJ1-1; V: TRBV19; CDR3: CASSTGRMNTEAFF; DNA: TGTGCCAGTAGTACGGGACGGATGAACACTGAAGCTTTCTTT
size: NA; D: TRBD2; J: TRBJ2-2; V: TRBV11-2; CDR3: CASSLSSGRIVGGELFF; DNA: TGTGCCAGCAGCTTATCTAGCGGGAGAATAGTTGGCGGGGAGCTGTTTTTT
size: few; D: NA; J: TRBJ1-1; V: TRBV14; CDR3: CASSQVAAPMGITEAFF; DNA: TGTGCCAGCAGCCAAGTTGCGGCACCCATGGGGATCACTGAAGCTTTCTTT
size: NA; D: TRBD1; J: TRBJ2-2; V: TRBV7-3; CDR3: CASSLSLGQGSTGELFF; DNA: TGTGCCAGCAGCTTAAGTTTAGGACAGGGATCCACCGGGGAGCTGTTTTTT
size: NA; D: NA; J: TRBJ2-2; V: TRBV4-1; CDR3: CASSHGNTGELFF; DNA: TGCGCCAGCAGCCATGGCAACACCGGGGAGCTGTTTTTT
size: NA; D: NA; J: TRBJ2-7; V: TRBV4-1; CDR3: CASSHPLGGRVEQYF; DNA: TGCGCCAGCAGCCACCCCTTGGGGGGCCGCGTCGAGCAGTACTTC
size: NA; D: TRBD1; J: TRBJ2-5; V: TRBV7-9; CDR3: CASSLNRGNRETQYF; DNA: TGTGCCAGCAGCTTGAACAGGGGTAATAGAGAGACCCAGTACTTC
size: NA; D: NA; J: TRBJ2-3; V: TRBV10-3; CDR3: CAISDHGRGDTQYF; DNA: TGTGCCATCAGTGACCACGGACGGGGGGATACGCAGTATTTT
size: NA; D: NA; J: TRBJ2-7; V: TRBV29-1; CDR3: CSVEGGAVYEQYF; DNA: TGCAGCGTTGAAGGGGGAGCGGTCTACGAGCAGTACTTC
size: NA; D: TRBD2; J: TRBJ2-1; V: TRBV25-1; CDR3: CASSGEKRGTYNEQFF; DNA: TGTGCCAGCAGTGGGGAGAAGCGGGGTACCTACAATGAGCAGTTCTTC
size: NA; D: NA; J: TRBJ2-7; V: TRBV4-1; CDR3: CASSRKGPYEQYF; DNA: TGCGCCAGCAGCCGAAAGGGACCATACGAGCAGTACTTC
size: NA; D: NA; J: TRBJ1-2; V: TRBV5-1; CDR3: CASSLVAGGNGYTF; DNA: TGCGCCAGCAGCTTGGTGGCTGGGGGAAATGGCTACACCTTC
size: NA; D: NA; J: TRBJ1-1; V: TRBV6-1; CDR3: CATGRTGDTEAFF; DNA: TGTGCCACCGGGAGGACGGGCGACACTGAAGCTTTCTTT
size: NA; D: TRBD2; J: TRBJ2-1; V: TRBV5-1; CDR3: CASSLGFSGRATNEQFF; DNA: TGCGCCAGCAGCTTGGGTTTTAGCGGGAGGGCCACGAATGAGCAGTTCTTC
size: NA; D: NA; J: TRBJ1-2; V: TRBV9; CDR3: CASSGSPIRGYTF; DNA: TGTGCCAGCAGCGGTAGTCCTATCCGTGGCTACACCTTC
size: NA; D: NA; J: TRBJ2-1; V: TRBV7-9; CDR3: CASSLAGVHNEQFF; DNA: TGTGCCAGCAGCTTAGCGGGAGTCCACAATGAGCAGTTCTTC
size: once; D: TRBD1; J: TRBJ2-7; V: TRBV9; CDR3: CASSDRQGRQVGEQYF; DNA: TGTGCCAGCAGCGACAGACAGGGACGCCAAGTCGGGGAGCAGTACTTC
size: NA; D: TRBD1; J: TRBJ2-2; V: TRBV28; CDR3: CASSPGTGGFTGELFF; DNA: TGTGCCAGCAGCCCAGGGACAGGGGGCTTCACCGGGGAGCTGTTTTTT
size: NA; D: NA; J: TRBJ2-7; V: TRBV18; CDR3: CASSPGATYEQYF; DNA: TGTGCCAGCTCACCGGGGGCCACCTACGAGCAGTACTTC
size: NA; D: NA; J: TRBJ1-4; V: TRBV4-1; CDR3: CASSPDSTNEKLFF; DNA: TGCGCCAGCAGCCCGGACAGTACTAATGAAAAACTGTTTTTT
size: NA; D: TRBD1; J: TRBJ1-1; V: TRBV27; CDR3: CASSLTGQARTEAFF; DNA: TGTGCCAGCAGTTTAACGGGACAGGCGAGGACTGAAGCTTTCTTT
size: NA; D: NA; J: TRBJ2-1; V: TRBV9; CDR3: CASSDQKEGRRNEQFF; DNA: TGTGCCAGCAGCGATCAAAAAGAGGGTAGACGGAATGAGCAGTTCTTC
size: NA; D: NA; J: TRBJ2-1; V: TRBV9; CDR3: CASSVDWGASNEQFF; DNA: TGTGCCAGCAGCGTAGATTGGGGGGCGTCAAATGAGCAGTTCTTC
size: NA; D: TRBD1; J: TRBJ1-2; V: TRBV7-9; CDR3: CASSPGGSLYGYTF; DNA: TGTGCCAGCAGCCCAGGGGGATCTTTGTATGGCTACACCTTC
size: NA; D: NA; J: TRBJ2-1; V: TRBV25-1; CDR3: CASSPAPMGNEQFF; DNA: TGTGCCAGCAGTCCCGCCCCTATGGGCAATGAGCAGTTCTTC
size: once; D: TRBD1; J: TRBJ2-7; V: TRBV15; CDR3: CATSRGAAQGAYEQYF; DNA: TGTGCCACCAGCAGAGGAGCCGCGCAGGGGGCCTACGAGCAGTACTTC
size: NA; D: NA; J: TRBJ1-1; V: TRBV5-1; CDR3: CASSLAAFETTEAFF; DNA: TGCGCCAGCAGCTTGGCGGCATTTGAGACCACTGAAGCTTTCTTT
size: NA; D: NA; J: TRBJ1-1; V: TRBV4-1; CDR3: CASSQELRGTEAFF; DNA: TGCGCCAGCAGCCAAGAGCTGCGAGGAACTGAAGCTTTCTTT
size: NA; D: NA; J: TRBJ1-4; V: TRBV4-3; CDR3: CASSQDGTTNEKLFF; DNA: TGCGCCAGCAGCCAAGACGGTACAACTAATGAAAAACTGTTTTTT
size: NA; D: NA; J: TRBJ2-1; V: TRBV29-1; CDR3: CSVDPASYNEQFF; DNA: TGCAGCGTCGATCCGGCGTCCTACAATGAGCAGTTCTTC
size: NA; D: TRBD2; J: TRBJ2-1; V: TRBV7-3; CDR3: CASSLAGGPRNEQFF; DNA: TGTGCCAGCAGCTTAGCGGGAGGGCCGCGCAATGAGCAGTTCTTC
size: once; D: NA; J: TRBJ2-7; V: TRBV28; CDR3: CASKSRVYDEQYF; DNA: TGTGCCAGCAAGTCCAGGGTTTACGACGAGCAGTACTTC
size: NA; D: NA; J: TRBJ2-7; V: TRBV27; CDR3: CASSSQGLRYEQYF; DNA: TGTGCCAGCAGTTCTCAGGGACTTCGCTACGAGCAGTACTTC
size: NA; D: NA; J: TRBJ2-7; V: TRBV14; CDR3: CASSQVGVFYEQYF; DNA: TGTGCCAGCAGCCAAGTGGGCGTTTTCTACGAGCAGTACTTC
size: once; D: TRBD1; J: TRBJ1-2; V: TRBV18; CDR3: CASSLGQGGYGYTF; DNA: TGTGCCAGCTCACTGGGACAGGGAGGCTATGGCTACACCTTC
size: once; D: TRBD1; J: TRBJ1-2; V: TRBV27; CDR3: CASSPTSDRGQRYTF; DNA: TGTGCCAGCAGTCCTACCAGCGACAGGGGGCAGCGCTACACCTTC
size: NA; D: NA; J: TRBJ2-7; V: TRBV28; CDR3: CASSFIGDYEQYF; DNA: TGTGCCAGCAGTTTTATTGGGGACTACGAGCAGTACTTC
size: NA; D: NA; J: TRBJ2-1; V: TRBV10-1; CDR3: CASSNTRGVDEQFF; DNA: TGCGCCAGCAGTAACACCAGGGGAGTAGATGAGCAGTTCTTC
size: NA; D: NA; J: TRBJ2-7; V: TRBV27; CDR3: CASSLQGRGYEQYF; DNA: TGTGCCAGCAGTTTACAGGGACGGGGCTACGAGCAGTACTTC